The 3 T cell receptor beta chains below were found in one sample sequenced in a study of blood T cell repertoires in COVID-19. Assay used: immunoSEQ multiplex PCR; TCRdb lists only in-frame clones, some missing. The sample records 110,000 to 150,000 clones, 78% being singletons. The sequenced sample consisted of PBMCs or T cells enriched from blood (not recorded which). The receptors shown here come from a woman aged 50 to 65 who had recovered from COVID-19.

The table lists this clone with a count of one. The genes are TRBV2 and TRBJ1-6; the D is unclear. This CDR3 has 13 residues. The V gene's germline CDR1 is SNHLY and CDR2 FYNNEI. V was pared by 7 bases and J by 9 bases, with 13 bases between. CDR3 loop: CASNALSGSPLHF. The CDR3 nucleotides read TGTGCCAGCAACGCATTATCGGGTTCACCCCTCCACTTT.

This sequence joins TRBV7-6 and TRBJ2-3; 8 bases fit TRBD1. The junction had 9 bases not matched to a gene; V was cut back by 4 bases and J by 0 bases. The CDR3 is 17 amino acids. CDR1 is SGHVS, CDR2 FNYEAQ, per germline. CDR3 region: CASSSNTGGASTDTQYF. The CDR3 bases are TGTGCCAGCAGCTCCAACACAGGGGGTGCTAGCACAGATACGCAGTATTTT.

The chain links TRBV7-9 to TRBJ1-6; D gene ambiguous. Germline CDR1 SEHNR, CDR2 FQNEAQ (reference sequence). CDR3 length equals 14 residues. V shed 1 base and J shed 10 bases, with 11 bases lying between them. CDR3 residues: CASSLGWLESPLHF. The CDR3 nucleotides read TGTGCCAGCAGCTTAGGGTGGTTGGAGTCACCCCTCCACTTT.